Below, one T cell receptor (beta chain) is given with its context. No cognate antigen has been identified for it. A read error may account for a junction end that differs from germline. As encoded in the germline V gene, CDR1 is SGHTA while CDR2 is FQGNSA. The CDR3 goes from the cysteine to the phenylalanine over 14 residues. Only the CDR3 portion is preserved as DNA: 42 bases, with reading frame beginning at the first base. These data belong to a study of response to subunit inactivated influenza vaccine listed by TCRdb under 2018. Study-level background: Deep quantitative profiling of the T cell receptor repertoire was used in the study to follow responses to a trivalent subunit inactivated influenza vaccine. The paper as a whole reports these results and caveats: It was suggested by the authors that each seasonal influenza vaccination may recruit only a limited number of new T cells.

The protocol used for the library was RT-PCR. The data were produced on an Illumina HiSeq 2500. TCRdb trimmed the raw reads at Q25, called clones with MiXCR and kept productive beta chains. Identical CDR3 protein sequences are pooled into one entry, listed with their most common genes and DNA. A total of 650,000 to 800,000 distinct CDR3 sequences appear in this sample, roughly 18% of them only once. 11% of the sample comes from the top ten. The sample here was PBMCs from blood, taken 5 to 6 days after vaccination. Recombination linked TRBV7-2 to TRBJ2-5, with 10 central nucleotides matching TRBD2. This TCR was recovered from a man between 50 and 59 years old who received an inactivated influenza vaccine. Donor details come from another sample of the same person, matched by shared clones. The nucleotides are TGTGCCAGCAGCTTAGATCAGCGGGGGGGCGCACATATCTTC. It encodes CASSLDQRGGAHIF. Where the CDR3 stops, the reference TRBV7-2 and TRBJ2-5 genes take over; the full variable domain is GAGVSQSPSNKVTEKGKDVELRCDPISGHTALYWYRQSLGQGLEFLIYFQGNSAPDKSGLPSDRFSAERTGGSVSTLTIQRTQQEDSAVYLCASSLDQRGGAHIFGPGTRLLVL.